A selection of T cell receptor beta chains follows, all from one sample in a study of OX40 agonist ivuxolimab in advanced cancers. Method: immunoSEQ multiplex PCR; TCRdb's copy keeps in-frame clones and lacks some. The profile shows about 27,000 clones, about 74% of them singletons. This specimen was CD4+ or CD8+ T cells sorted from blood, taken in a trial of the OX40 agonist ivuxolimab. All receptors derive from an adult with an advanced solid tumor such as melanoma, head and neck, liver or kidney cancer. CDR3s include the opening cysteine and the closing phenylalanine or tryptophan. Part of the rows lack a size; the others show once, few, many or a class for expanded clones.

TRBV4-1	TRBJ2-5	16	NA	CASSQGSGGSSETQYF
TRBV19	TRBJ2-7	13	NA	CASSARGRNEQYF
TRBV11-3	TRBJ2-2	16	NA	CASSPEGGRGTGELFF
TRBV7-2	TRBJ2-2	15	NA	CASSLMGLDTGELFF
TRBV5-4	TRBJ2-3	15	NA	CASSLNGVGPDTQYF
TRBV27	TRBJ1-1	14	NA	CASSTTGIYTEAFF
TRBV5-6	TRBJ1-2	11	NA	CASTAMGGYTF
TRBV10-3	TRBJ2-2	20	medium-sized	CAISSATSTRDRGRTGELFF
TRBV7-3	TRBJ1-3	15	NA	CASSEPGQAGNTIYF
TRBV7-9	TRBJ2-1	12	NA	CASSLLGGEQFF
TRBV30	TRBJ2-7	15	NA	CAWTPAGGFPYEQYF
TRBV5-5	TRBJ2-7	16	NA	CASSLEAGGHSYEQYF
TRBV5-1	TRBJ1-1	15	NA	CASSLAGAEGTEAFF
TRBV18	TRBJ1-1	13	NA	CASSGQGNTEAFF
TRBV6-1	TRBJ1-2	10	NA	CASFNYGYTF
TRBV2	TRBJ1-5	13	NA	CASGYNSNQPQHF
TRBV7-2	TRBJ2-1	16	NA	CASSALGTTRSNEQFF
TRBV19	TRBJ1-5	15	NA	CASSNTGGINQPQHF
TRBV2	TRBJ2-3	13	few	CASSVESADTQYF
TRBV7-9	TRBJ2-1	15	NA	CASSSTFSRSNEQFF
TRBV7-8	TRBJ1-1	15	NA	CASSILGQGVGEAFF
TRBV5-6	TRBJ2-3	14	NA	CASSLWGAGDTQYF
TRBV28	TRBJ1-6	14	NA	CASRPDRAASPLHF
TRBV30	TRBJ1-2	16	few	CAWRANRDTRRDGYTF
TRBV5-1	TRBJ2-3	14	NA	CASSTPDSTDTQYF
TRBV13	TRBJ1-5	16	NA	CASSRRSGTGYQPQHF
TRBV2	TRBJ1-5	15	NA	CASSLGTDANQPQHF
TRBV19	TRBJ1-2	14	NA	CASSIERHPGGYTF
TRBV7-9	TRBJ1-1	15	NA	CASSTITMANTEAFF
TRBV7-3	TRBJ2-2	15	NA	CASSLMGMGTGELFF
TRBV7-9	TRBJ1-2	14	NA	CASSHHRENYGYTF
TRBV30	TRBJ1-3	14	NA	CAWSVRQLRNTIYF
TRBV6-5	TRBJ1-3	15	NA	CASKRTAASGNTIYF
TRBV7-3	TRBJ2-7	13	NA	CASSLTTEYEQYF
TRBV6-5	TRBJ1-4	13	NA	CASRRDGLEKLFF
TRBV7-2	TRBJ2-3	16	NA	CASSSGGGGSTDTQYF
TRBV10-3	TRBJ2-4	17	few	CAIRKRGGLSAVCIQYF